This is a list of T cell receptor beta chains from one sample in a study of Ad26.COV2.S vaccination and SARS-CoV-2 variants. The assay was immunoSEQ multiplex PCR, and TCRdb's table has in-frame clones only and misses some. The sample lists a few hundred thousand clones, roughly 85% occurring once. Specimen: peripheral blood, collected in a trial of Ad26.COV2.S vaccine versus placebo. All receptors derive from a person aged 18 to 65 who received the Ad26.COV2.S COVID-19 vaccine or a placebo. The CDR3 runs from the conserved cysteine through the conserved F or W. A D gene is named only where the DNA matches it firmly. Expanded clones are given a class, and other clones once, few, many or no size at all.

J gene	D gene	V gene	clone size	CDR3 protein	CDR3 DNA
TRBJ1-6	NA	TRBV2	NA	CASRAQNTRNNSPLHF	TGTGCCAGCAGGGCACAGAACACTCGAAATAATTCACCCCTCCACTTT
TRBJ2-4	TRBD2	TRBV4-1	NA	CASSQLAGALAKNIQYF	TGCGCCAGCAGCCAACTAGCGGGAGCCTTAGCCAAAAACATTCAGTACTTC
TRBJ2-3	NA	TRBV4-3	NA	CALPLRLDTQYF	TGCGCCTTACCTCTTCGCCTCGATACGCAGTATTTT
TRBJ2-7	TRBD2	TRBV18	NA	CASSSYSGTSGTPSYF	TGTGCCAGCTCATCATATTCCGGGACTAGCGGGACCCCATCCTACTTC
TRBJ1-1	NA	TRBV15	NA	CATSRGPGRALAFF	TGTGCCACCAGCAGAGGTCCCGGCAGGGCTCTAGCTTTCTTT
TRBJ2-7	TRBD2	TRBV15	NA	CATSRELPGLAGGSLTYEQYF	TGTGCCACCAGCAGAGAGTTACCGGGACTAGCGGGAGGGTCCCTAACCTACGAGCAGTACTTC
TRBJ1-5	NA	TRBV28	NA	CASSFRGARNQPQHF	TGTGCCAGCAGTTTTCGGGGGGCGCGAAATCAGCCCCAGCATTTT
TRBJ2-7	TRBD1	TRBV29-1	NA	CSVLGTGEGNEQYF	TGCAGCGTCCTAGGGACAGGGGAAGGTAACGAGCAGTACTTC
TRBJ1-1	NA	TRBV15	NA	CATSRDYNTEAFF	TGTGCCACCAGCAGGGATTATAACACTGAAGCTTTCTTT
TRBJ1-2	NA	TRBV29-1	NA	CSVYGLPKFNYGYTF	TGCAGCGTATACGGGCTTCCCAAATTCAACTATGGCTACACCTTC
TRBJ2-5	NA	TRBV20-1	NA	CSASGVIGSKETQYF	TGCAGTGCTAGTGGAGTTATAGGGTCCAAGGAGACCCAGTACTTC
TRBJ2-3	TRBD1	TRBV9	NA	CASNRQGLSTDTQYF	TGTGCCAGCAACAGACAGGGGTTAAGCACAGATACGCAGTATTTT
TRBJ1-1	NA	TRBV10-3	NA	CAISATEALTEAFF	TGTGCCATCAGTGCGACAGAGGCCCTCACTGAAGCTTTCTTT
TRBJ2-7	TRBD2	TRBV18	NA	CASSPQGGSSNEQYF	TGTGCCAGCTCACCCCAGGGCGGGAGTTCAAACGAGCAGTACTTC
TRBJ1-6	NA	TRBV9	NA	CASSVEAGTSFSYNSPLHF	TGTGCCAGCAGCGTAGAGGCGGGAACATCATTCTCCTATAATTCACCCCTCCACTTT
TRBJ1-5	NA	TRBV5-4	few	CASSSGAGQPQHF	TGTGCCAGCAGCTCTGGAGCAGGACAGCCCCAGCATTTT
TRBJ2-3	NA	TRBV6-2/TRBV6-3	NA	CASSHQGGPTDTQYF	TGTGCCAGCAGTCATCAGGGGGGGCCCACAGATACGCAGTATTTT
TRBJ2-2	NA	TRBV7-2	NA	CASSLAMYGGWLQGELFF	TGTGCCAGCAGCTTAGCTATGTACGGGGGATGGCTACAAGGGGAGCTGTTTTTT
TRBJ1-2	NA	TRBV12-3/TRBV12-4	NA	CASSNTNYGYTF	TGTGCCAGCAGCAACACTAACTATGGCTACACCTTC
TRBJ1-2	NA	TRBV7-2	NA	CASSPIEGYTF	TGTGCCAGCAGCCCCATTGAGGGCTACACCTTC
TRBJ2-1	NA	TRBV12-2	NA	CASRPPGTGGQYNEQFF	TGTGCAAGTCGCCCACCCGGGACGGGGGGCCAATACAATGAGCAGTTCTTC
TRBJ2-7	TRBD1	TRBV18	NA	CASSRDRVGSYEQYF	TGTGCCAGCTCACGGGACAGGGTCGGGTCCTACGAGCAGTACTTC
TRBJ1-2	NA	TRBV6-5	few	CASSSPDSLAYGYTF	TGTGCCAGCAGTTCCCCGGACAGTTTAGCCTATGGCTACACCTTC
TRBJ2-1	TRBD2	TRBV10-2	NA	CASSGRTSYNEQFF	TGCGCCAGCAGCGGCCGGACTAGCTACAATGAGCAGTTCTTC
TRBJ1-5	NA	TRBV5-5	NA	CASSPRGGDNQPQHF	TGTGCCAGCAGCCCCCGGGGGGGGGACAATCAGCCCCAGCATTTT
TRBJ1-2	NA	TRBV5-6	NA	CASSLWENYGYTF	TGTGCCAGCAGCTTGTGGGAAAACTATGGCTACACCTTC
TRBJ2-3	TRBD1	TRBV6-5	NA	CASSYSTGQGGDTQYF	TGTGCCAGCAGTTACTCGACGGGACAGGGGGGAGATACGCAGTATTTT
TRBJ2-3	TRBD2	TRBV30	NA	CAWSAGGSTDTQYF	TGTGCCTGGAGCGCGGGGGGGTCCACAGATACGCAGTATTTT
TRBJ2-2	TRBD2	TRBV7-9	NA	CASSPDLAGTGELFF	TGTGCCAGCAGCCCCGATTTAGCGGGGACCGGGGAGCTGTTTTTT
TRBJ2-2	TRBD2	TRBV4-1	NA	CASSQQGTSGNTGELFF	TGCGCCAGCAGCCAACAAGGGACTAGCGGGAACACCGGGGAGCTGTTTTTT
TRBJ2-5	TRBD1	TRBV19	NA	CASSGTGGAKTQYF	TGTGCCAGTAGTGGGACAGGGGGCGCAAAGACCCAGTACTTC
TRBJ2-7	TRBD2	TRBV10-3	NA	CAISTPGGGSYEQYF	TGTGCCATCAGTACGCCGGGGGGGGGCTCCTACGAGCAGTACTTC
TRBJ2-7	NA	TRBV6-6	few	CASRPPSGEQYF	TGTGCCAGCAGACCACCATCAGGCGAGCAGTACTTC
TRBJ2-3	NA	TRBV7-2	NA	CASSLFRDTQYF	TGTGCCAGCAGCTTGTTCCGCGATACGCAGTATTTT
TRBJ2-4	TRBD1	TRBV7-8	NA	CASSLSAGTGGQNIQYF	TGTGCCAGCAGCTTAAGTGCAGGGACAGGGGGCCAAAACATTCAGTACTTC
TRBJ2-1	NA	TRBV19	NA	CASSMGNEQFF	TGTGCCAGTAGTATGGGTAATGAGCAGTTCTTC
TRBJ1-2	NA	TRBV28	NA	CASSFYGGYGYTF	TGTGCCAGCAGTTTTTATGGGGGATATGGCTACACCTTC
TRBJ1-1	NA	TRBV19	NA	CASSIRGSRDTEAFF	TGTGCCAGTAGTATTCGGGGCAGTAGGGACACTGAAGCTTTCTTT
TRBJ1-5	TRBD1	TRBV27	NA	CASSSDPGGRQPQHF	TGTGCCAGCAGTTCGGACCCAGGGGGCAGGCAGCCCCAGCATTTT
TRBJ1-1	NA	TRBV13	NA	CASSLAGRTEAFF	TGTGCCAGCAGCTTAGCAGGGCGCACTGAAGCTTTCTTT
TRBJ2-3	NA	TRBV3-1/TRBV3-2	NA	CASRGDLTDTQYF	TGTGCCAGCAGAGGAGACCTCACAGATACGCAGTATTTT